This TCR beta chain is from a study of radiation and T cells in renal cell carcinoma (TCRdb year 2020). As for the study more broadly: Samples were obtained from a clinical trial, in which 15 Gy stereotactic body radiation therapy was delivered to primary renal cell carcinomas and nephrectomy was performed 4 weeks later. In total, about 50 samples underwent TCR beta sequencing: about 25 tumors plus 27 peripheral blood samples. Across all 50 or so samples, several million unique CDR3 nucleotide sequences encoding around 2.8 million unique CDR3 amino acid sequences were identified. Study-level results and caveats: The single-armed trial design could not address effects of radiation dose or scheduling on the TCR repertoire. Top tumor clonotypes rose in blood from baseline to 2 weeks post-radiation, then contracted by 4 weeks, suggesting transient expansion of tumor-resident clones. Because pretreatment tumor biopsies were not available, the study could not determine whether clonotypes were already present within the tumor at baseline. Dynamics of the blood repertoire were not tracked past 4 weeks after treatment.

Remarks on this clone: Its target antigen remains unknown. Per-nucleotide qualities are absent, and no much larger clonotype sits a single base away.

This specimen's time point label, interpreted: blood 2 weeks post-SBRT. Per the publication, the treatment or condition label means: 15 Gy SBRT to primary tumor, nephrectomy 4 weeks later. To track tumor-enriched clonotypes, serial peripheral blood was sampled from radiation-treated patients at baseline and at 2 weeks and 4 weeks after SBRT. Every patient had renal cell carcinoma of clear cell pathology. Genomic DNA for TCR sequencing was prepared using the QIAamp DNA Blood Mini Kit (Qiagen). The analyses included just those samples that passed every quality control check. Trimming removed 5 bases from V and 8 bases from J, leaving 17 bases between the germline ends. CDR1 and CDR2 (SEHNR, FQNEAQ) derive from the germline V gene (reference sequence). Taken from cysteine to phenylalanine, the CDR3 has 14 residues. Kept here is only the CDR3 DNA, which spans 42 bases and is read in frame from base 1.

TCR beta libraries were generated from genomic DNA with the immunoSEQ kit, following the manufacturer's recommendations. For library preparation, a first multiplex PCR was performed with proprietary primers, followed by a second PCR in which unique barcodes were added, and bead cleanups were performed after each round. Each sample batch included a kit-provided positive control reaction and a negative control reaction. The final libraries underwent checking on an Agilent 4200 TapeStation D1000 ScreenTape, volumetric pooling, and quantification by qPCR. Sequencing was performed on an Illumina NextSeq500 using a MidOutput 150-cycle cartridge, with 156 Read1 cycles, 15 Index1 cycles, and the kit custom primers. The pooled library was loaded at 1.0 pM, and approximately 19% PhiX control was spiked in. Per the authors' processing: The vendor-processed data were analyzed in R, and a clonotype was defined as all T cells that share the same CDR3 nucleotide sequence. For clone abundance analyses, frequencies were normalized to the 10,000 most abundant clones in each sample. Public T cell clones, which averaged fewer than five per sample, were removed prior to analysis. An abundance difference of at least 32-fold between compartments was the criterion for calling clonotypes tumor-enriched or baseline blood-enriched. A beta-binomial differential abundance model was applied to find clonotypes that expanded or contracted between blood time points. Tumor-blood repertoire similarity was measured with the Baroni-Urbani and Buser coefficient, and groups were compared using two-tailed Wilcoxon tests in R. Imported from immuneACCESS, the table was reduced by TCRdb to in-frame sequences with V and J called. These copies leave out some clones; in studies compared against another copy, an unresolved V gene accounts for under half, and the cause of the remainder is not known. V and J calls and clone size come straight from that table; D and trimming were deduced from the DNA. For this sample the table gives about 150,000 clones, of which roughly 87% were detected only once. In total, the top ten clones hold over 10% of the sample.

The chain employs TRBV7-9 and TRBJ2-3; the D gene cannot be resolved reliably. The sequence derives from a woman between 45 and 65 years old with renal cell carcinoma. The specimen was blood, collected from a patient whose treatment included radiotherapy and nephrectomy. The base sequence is TGTGCCAGCAGCGAAACAATTCACCAGCCTACGCAGTATTTT. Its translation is CASSETIHQPTQYF.